This TCR beta chain was profiled in a study of cytomegalovirus exposure and HLA in healthy donors. Broader study findings: Reportedly, TCR beta sequences accurately predicted HLA-A and HLA-B alleles in most subjects. As a later analysis showed, several of the most significant clusters appeared to be linked to common viral pathogens. Trimming of TCR beta V- and J-genes showed a link, identified in a later analysis, to a missense DCLRE1C variant.

Of note for this clone: Its target is unknown.

The CDR3 contains 16 residues. Germline lookup yields CDR1 SQVTM and CDR2 ANQGSEA. V dropped 6 bases and J dropped 0; count of bases not matched to a gene: 5. A multiplex PCR was run with 60 Vbeta primers and 13 Jbeta primers. Profiling relied on immunoSEQ multiplex PCR, and the TCRdb table lists in-frame clones only, not all of them. The sample lists about 200,000 clones, around three quarters occurring once. The clonotype comes from a man aged 30 to 45 in good health and CMV-seronegative. Input material: PBMCs. The chain joins TRBV29-1 to TRBJ2-7, with 16 nucleotides matching TRBD2. The CDR3 DNA follows: TGCAGCGTGGGGACTAGCGGGAGGGCCACCTCCTACGAGCAGTACTTC. Amino acid sequence: CSVGTSGRATSYEQYF.